This TCR beta chain was documented in a study of memory B cells and T cells in multiple sclerosis. Sequencing used immunoSEQ multiplex PCR; TCRdb keeps in-frame clones, though not all of them. The table records 46,000 or so clones, over 75% of them present only once. Concerning this clone: No antigen is known for it.

Stimulus-free culture yielded autoproliferating CFSE-dim and non-proliferating CFSE-high T cells, each sequenced separately. Replicate wells were pooled after roughly 7 days of stimulus-free culture of 40 million to 65 million CFSE-labeled PBMCs. CFSE at about 0.5 uM labeled the PBMCs, which were then cultured unstimulated. V trimming: 5 bases; J trimming: 0 bases; junction bases outside the gene matches: 10. Germline CDR1 and CDR2: SGHTA and FQGNSA. The CDR3 length is 16 residues. The source of this sequence is a human donor with multiple sclerosis. The sequenced material came from PBMCs from blood kept in culture. V gene TRBV7-2 combines with J gene TRBJ2-7; 7 bases align to TRBD1. CDR3 region: CASSLYRGQSSYEQYF. DNA for the CDR3: TGTGCCAGCAGCCTATACAGGGGCCAAAGCTCCTACGAGCAGTACTTC.